This is a list of T cell receptor beta chains from one sample in a study of blood T cells in healthy people across ages. One entry per CDR3 protein, called by TCRdb with MiXCR from the 5' RACE reads. The table lists hundreds of thousands of distinct CDR3 sequences, more than 20% of them singletons. The sample was also linked to a second study, of T cells of mothers and their children.

Sequencing input: blood. These receptors came from a boy aged 10-17 years in good health. Both conserved end residues are part of each CDR3. The D gene is left open where the match is weak. Clone size is given for some rows only: seen once, a few or many times, or a class if the clone is expanded.

>-|TRBJ2-1|TRBV9|TRBD2
CASSKRTSGAYNEQFF
TGTGCCAGCAGCAAGCGGACTAGCGGAGCCTACAATGAGCAGTTCTTC
>-|TRBJ2-3|TRBV2|-
CASSELRVSGDTQYF
TGTGCCAGCAGTGAGTTGAGGGTATCAGGGGATACGCAGTATTTT
>few|TRBJ2-1|TRBV10-3|TRBD2
CAISLPAGGFDNEQFF
TGTGCCATCAGTCTACCAGCGGGAGGTTTCGACAATGAGCAGTTCTTC
>-|TRBJ1-2|TRBV5-1|-
CASSPGIDYGYTF
TGCGCCAGCAGCCCCGGCATCGACTATGGCTACACCTTC
>few|TRBJ2-1|TRBV6-4|-
CASSLDPYSYNEQFF
TGTGCCAGCAGTTTGGACCCCTACTCCTACAATGAGCAGTTCTTC
>-|TRBJ1-2|TRBV7-2|-
CASSQSGIYGYTF
TGTGCCAGCAGTCAAAGTGGAATTTATGGCTACACCTTC
>few|TRBJ1-4|TRBV7-9|-
CASSLEVSVEKLFF
TGTGCCAGCAGCTTAGAAGTATCCGTAGAAAAACTGTTTTTT
>-|TRBJ1-4|TRBV12-3/TRBV12-4|-
CASSEHGGEVATNEKLFF
TGTGCCAGCAGCGAACACGGGGGGGAGGTTGCAACTAATGAAAAACTGTTTTTT
>-|TRBJ1-1|TRBV20-1|-
CSAPRETGEAFF
TGCAGTGCTCCGAGGGAGACTGGTGAAGCTTTCTTT
>-|TRBJ2-5|TRBV5-1|-
CASSLPRAETQYF
TGCGCCAGCAGCTTGCCCCGGGCAGAGACCCAGTACTTC
>-|TRBJ1-2|TRBV29-1|-
CSVEDRVQHGYTF
TGCAGCGTTGAAGATCGGGTCCAGCATGGCTACACCTTC
>few|TRBJ2-5|TRBV5-5|-
CASSFFYELETQYF
TGTGCCAGCAGCTTTTTTTACGAGTTGGAGACCCAGTACTTC
>-|TRBJ1-2|TRBV29-1|-
CSVMPGLQNYGYTF
TGCAGCGTGATGCCGGGACTCCAGAACTATGGCTACACCTTC
>few|TRBJ2-5|TRBV10-3|-
CAIQGDQETQYF
TGTGCCATCCAAGGGGACCAAGAGACCCAGTACTTC
>few|TRBJ2-7|TRBV7-6|-
CASSLPGVSYEQYF
TGTGCCAGCAGCTTACCGGGAGTGTCCTACGAGCAGTACTTC
>few|TRBJ1-4|TRBV28|-
CASQLEGKRNEKLFF
TGTGCCAGCCAACTCGAGGGGAAGAGAAATGAAAAACTGTTTTTT